This T cell receptor beta chain was identified during a study of shared clonotypes between healthy human individuals. To note about this clone: Antigen specificity is unknown.

The germline V and J ends were trimmed by 2 bases and 7 bases, with 14 bases remaining between them. The CDR3 contains 14 residues. Germline V lookup: CDR1 SGHDN, CDR2 FVKESK. From CD4+ cells came CD45RA+ naive and CD45RA-negative memory subsets. Findings and limits, study-wide: Naive CD4 clonotype sharing across a few donors was approximately 5.2%.

Genomic DNA (from each subset) was split evenly across several immunoSEQ plates. Produced via immunoSEQ multiplex PCR; TCRdb's table is partial and in-frame only. The table includes over a million clones, 95% to 97% detected once. Sample: naive CD4+ T cells sorted from blood. Subset described: CD45RA+ positively selected. The V gene is TRBV14, the J gene TRBJ1-2; D is perhaps TRBD1 (6 bases). The origin of this receptor is a man aged 25-40 years in good health. The CDR3 protein is CASSQRGGITGYTF. The CDR3 bases are TGTGCCAGCAGCCAAAGAGGGGGGATTACTGGCTACACCTTC.